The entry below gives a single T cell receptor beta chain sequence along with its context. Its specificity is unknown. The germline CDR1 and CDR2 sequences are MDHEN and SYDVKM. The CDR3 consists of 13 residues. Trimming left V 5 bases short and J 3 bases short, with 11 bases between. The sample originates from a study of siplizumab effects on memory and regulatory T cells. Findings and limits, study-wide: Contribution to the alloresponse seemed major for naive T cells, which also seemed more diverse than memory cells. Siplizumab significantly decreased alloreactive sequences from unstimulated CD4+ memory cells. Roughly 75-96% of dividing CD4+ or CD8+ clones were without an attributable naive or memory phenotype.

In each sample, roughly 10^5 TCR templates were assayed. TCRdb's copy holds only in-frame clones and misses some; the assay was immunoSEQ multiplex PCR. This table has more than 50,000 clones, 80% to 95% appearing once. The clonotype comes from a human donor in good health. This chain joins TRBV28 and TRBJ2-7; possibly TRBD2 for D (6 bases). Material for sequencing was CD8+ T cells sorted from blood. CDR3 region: CASSAGPSYEQYF. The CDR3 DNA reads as TGTGCCAGCAGTGCGGGACCGAGCTACGAGCAGTACTTC.